The subject of this entry is one T cell receptor (beta chain). Its target is not known. Clones were read by immunoSEQ multiplex PCR, and TCRdb kept only the in-frame ones, dropping some. The sample carries about 120,000 clones, 90% to 95% recorded once. Germline V gene lookup returns CDR1 LNHDA and CDR2 SQIVND (reference sequence). The CDR3 runs 14 residues. The V and J ends lost 4 bases and 2 bases respectively, with 9 bases between them. The data were obtained in a study of T cell responses to AZD1222 COVID-19 vaccine. Study-wide results and limits: Seropositivity was recorded at baseline in only 6 or 7 AZD1222 recipients. White British people made up most donors, females outnumbered males, and clonal diversity was possibly underestimated.

This specimen consisted of peripheral blood, obtained on day 0 of AZD1222 vaccination. The genes are TRBV19 and TRBJ1-5; weak D call: TRBD1 (5 bases). The TCR was taken from an adult in good health. CDR3 amino acids: CASSSRDGNQPQHF. The CDR3, as DNA: TGTGCCAGTAGTAGTCGGGACGGCAATCAGCCCCAGCATTTT.